This T cell receptor (beta chain) is drawn from a study of PD-1 blockade in classical Hodgkin lymphoma. Study-wide findings and caveats: Exclusion applied to patients who initiated nivolumab less than 1 year following ASCT.

Using immunoSEQ multiplex PCR, the repertoire was profiled, and TCRdb retains in-frame clones only, with some absent. The sample comprises some 20,000 clones, roughly 85% of which are singletons, and around 14% rests with the top ten. Trimming took off 2 bases at V and 1 base at J, with 8 bases between the two ends. CDR3 length: 14 residues. Per the germline V gene, CDR1 is SNHLY and CDR2 is FYNNEI. On this clone: Its matching antigen is unknown.

With no exception, relapse followed autologous stem cell transplantation in all patients, and brentuximab vedotin exposure varied. The chain employs TRBV2 and TRBJ2-5, with a tentative D call TRBD2 (6 bases). This TCR derives from a human donor with classical Hodgkin lymphoma. Sequenced here: peripheral blood mononuclear cells (PBMCs), sampled before the second cycle of nivolumab. The CDR3 spells CASSENSGQETQYF. The CDR3 DNA is TGTGCCAGCAGTGAAAATAGCGGCCAAGAGACCCAGTACTTC.